This T cell receptor beta chain stems from a study of OX40 agonist ivuxolimab in advanced cancers. This clone is classed as medium-sized. Method: immunoSEQ multiplex PCR; TCRdb's copy keeps in-frame clones and lacks some. The sample has approximately 25,000 clones, 80% to 90% seen once; the top ten hold less than 50%. V gave up 2 bases and J gave up 2 bases, with 11 bases separating them. This CDR3 is 14 amino acids long. Looked up from germline, CDR1 is SGHRS and CDR2 is YFSETQ. Sequenced here: CD4+ or CD8+ T cells sorted from blood, sampled in a trial of the OX40 agonist ivuxolimab. The chain employs TRBV5-1 and TRBJ2-7; D gene unclear. The TCR sequence derives from an adult with an advanced solid tumor such as melanoma, head and neck, liver or kidney cancer. CDR3 sequence (DNA): TGCGCCAGCAGCTTCACCCCTGGGACCTACGAGCAGTACTTC. This gives the protein CASSFTPGTYEQYF.